This T cell receptor beta chain was retrieved from a study of OX40 agonist ivuxolimab in advanced cancers. The study in broad terms: The costimulatory receptor OX40 (CD134) was targeted by ivuxolimab, a fully human IgG2 agonistic monoclonal antibody. Patients were allowed to have had prior anti-PD-1, anti-PD-L1 or anti-CTLA-4 therapy, and roughly two fifths of the dose-escalation patients had been treated with checkpoint inhibitors. Among the approximately 50 dose-escalation patients, around 19 had hepatocellular carcinoma, 15 or so melanoma, 9 renal cell carcinoma and 9 head and neck cancer. In the dose-escalation cohort, 75% to 90% of patients were male, and the mean age was 60 years with a range of roughly 23 to 79. The paper reports the monotherapy dose-escalation portion (N ≈ 50 patients) of the phase I ivuxolimab trial. Partial responses occurred in three dose-escalation patients, of whom one had hepatocellular carcinoma and two had cutaneous melanoma. The point of sequencing TCRbeta in the periphery was to test whether ivuxolimab changed TCR sequence diversity and drove clonal T-cell expansion. Intravenous ivuxolimab was administered to patients every 2 weeks at six dose levels: 0.01, 0.1, 0.3, 1.5, 3 and 10 mg/kg. The paper as a whole reports these results and caveats: At doses of 0.1 to 3.0 mg/kg, clonal expansion of both CD4+ and CD8+ blood T cells was observed from baseline to week 6. After ivuxolimab, CD8+ T cells had more expanded clones than CD4+ T cells on average. Low levels of normalized T-cell clonal expansion were also seen in some nonresponding patients. Which antigens the clonally expanded peripheral T cells were specific for was not determined. In the 0.1-3.0 mg/kg groups, partial responders were among the patients with the lowest normalized peripheral clonal expansion, particularly in CD8+ T cells.

For sequencing of the TCRbeta CDR3 region, genomic DNA was extracted from the sorted cells. TCRbeta CDR3 regions were sequenced using the immunoSEQ Assay. Entries here come from immuneACCESS through TCRdb and include only in-frame sequences with V and J called. Some clones fail to appear in such tables; in the studies checked, an unresolved V gene covers under half of the shortfall, and the cause of the remainder is unknown. For this sample the table gives about 24,000 clones, of which roughly 84% were detected only once. The ten largest clones take up about 17% of the sample. According to the germline V gene, CDR1 reads SGHDT and CDR2 reads YYEEEE. The CDR3 has 16 amino acids, counting the end cysteine and phenylalanine. The read is trimmed to its CDR3 DNA, 48 bases read in frame from base 1. V gives up 1 base and J gives up 0 bases, and the segment between their germline ends measures 11 bases.

This clone has only a few counts. What this receptor recognizes is not known. There are no base qualities to consult, and no much larger clone falls within one base. The trial excluded patients who had a history of autoimmune disease or who were on systemic immunosuppression. Peripheral blood for TCR sequencing was collected from all dose cohorts at baseline, on cycle 4 day 1, and on cycle 7 day 1. The samples were taken from a phase I, first-in-human, multicenter, open-label dose-escalation trial of ivuxolimab. Adults with locally advanced or metastatic head and neck squamous cell, hepatocellular, melanoma or renal cell carcinoma were enrolled in the trial. Before TCR sequencing, CD4+ T cells and CD8+ T cells were sorted from peripheral blood as separate populations.

Material: CD4+ or CD8+ T cells sorted from blood, obtained in a trial of the OX40 agonist ivuxolimab. The receptor comes from an adult with an advanced solid tumor such as melanoma, head and neck, liver or kidney cancer. This receptor chain uses TRBV5-6 and TRBJ1-3; TRBD1 might be the D gene, on 6 matching bases. The CDR3 here reads CASSLPADSSGNTIYF. The sequenced DNA: TGTGCCAGCAGCTTGCCGGCGGACAGCTCTGGAAACACCATATATTTT.